The clone carrying this TCR beta chain was seen more than once but under ten times. Sequencing used immunoSEQ multiplex PCR; TCRdb keeps in-frame clones, though not all of them. The sample has roughly 330,000 clones; over 75% are singletons. These data are taken from a study of blood T cell repertoires in COVID-19. About the research overall: T cells, B-cell-depleted T cells, or PBMCs provided the cDNA or gDNA that served as material.

The CDR3 extends over 11 amino acids. The ends were cut back, 6 bases at V and 5 bases at J, with 7 bases in the middle. Input material: PBMCs or T cells enriched from blood (not recorded which). This TCR was sampled from a woman younger than 45 who had recovered from COVID-19. The chain has TRBV12-3 or TRBV12-4 and TRBJ1-2; D call uncertain. The DNA for the CDR3 is TGTGCCAGCAGCCTTTCTTATGGCTACACCTTC. Encoded protein: CASSLSYGYTF.